This T cell receptor (beta chain) was identified during a study of blood T cell repertoires in COVID-19. The wider study: Acute-phase and convalescent COVID-19 samples originated in the United States, Italy and Spain. PBMCs, B-cell-depleted T cells, or T cells provided the cDNA or gDNA that made up the material.

Authors' data handling: Reference gene primer amplification yielded estimated nucleated cell counts. This table comes from immunoSEQ multiplex PCR, and its TCRdb copy is limited to in-frame clones, with some not included. The V and J calls and clone size come from that table; D and trimming were worked out from the DNA. The sample has about 110,000 clones, over 75% seen once; the top ten hold more than 3.5%. CDR3 length: 20 residues. The chain is built from TRBV21-1 and TRBJ2-4; whether TRBD2, the table's D call, matches the DNA was not checked. TRBV21-1 is designated a pseudogene. Specimen: peripheral blood. The sequence was obtained from a woman aged 70-85 years with acute or convalescent COVID-19. The CDR3 loop reads CASTTSGRAIEFLAKNIQYF. The CDR3 DNA sequence: TGTGCCAGCACCACTAGCGGGAGGGCCATAGAGTTTCTAGCCAAAAACATTCAGTACTTC.